Each of the 20 T cell receptor beta chains below was sequenced from the same sample in a study of cytomegalovirus exposure and HLA in healthy donors. PCR used 60 Vbeta primers and 13 Jbeta primers. Using immunoSEQ multiplex PCR, the repertoire was profiled, and TCRdb retains in-frame clones only, with some absent. The table lists about 150,000 clones, roughly 70% of them singletons. Source material: PBMCs. These receptors were obtained from a man younger than 40 in good health and CMV-seronegative.

This clone has ten or more counts. This chain uses TRBV5-6 with TRBJ1-5, with 7 bases matching TRBD1. The germline V gene has CDR1 SGHDT and CDR2 YYEEEE. This CDR3 is 16 amino acids long. Trimming took 6 bases from V and 4 from J; bases not matched to a gene: 13. The DNA for the CDR3 is TGTGCCAGCACCCTTGGAGGGGGCAGGGTTAATCAGCCCCAGCATTTT. Translating it yields CASTLGGGRVNQPQHF.

This clone was detected only once. The V and J genes are TRBV7-9 and TRBJ2-2; TRBD2 agrees at 11 bases. The CDR3 contains 16 residues. CDR1 is SEHNR and CDR2 is FQNEAQ in the germline V gene (reference sequence). Trimming took 5 bases from V and 1 from J; bases not matched to a gene: 3. The CDR3 loop is CASSQTSGGNTGELFF. CDR3 DNA sequence: TGTGCCAGCAGCCAAACTAGCGGGGGGAACACCGGGGAGCTGTTTTTT.

The chain links TRBV5-1 to TRBJ2-4, with D possibly TRBD1 on 5 matching bases. The germline V gene encodes CDR1 SGHRS and CDR2 YFSETQ. The CDR3 runs to 14 residues. With 4 bases removed from V and 0 bases from J, the gap between germline ends came to 8 bases. The CDR3: CASSKTVAKNIQYF. The CDR3 coding sequence is TGCGCCAGCAGCAAGACAGTAGCCAAAAACATTCAGTACTTC.

The rearrangement links TRBV7-9 to TRBJ2-7; TRBD1 aligns across 10 bases. J lost 9 bases, V lost 2 bases, and 7 bases had no gene match. The CDR3 is made up of 14 amino acids. CDR1 SEHNR and CDR2 FQNEAQ come from the germline V gene (reference sequence). CDR3 in amino acids: CASSLTFGDRGQYF. As DNA, the CDR3 is TGTGCCAGCAGCTTAACTTTCGGGGACAGGGGGCAGTACTTC.

This clone was counted only a few times. This rearrangement joins TRBV14 to TRBJ2-4, with 8 bases matching TRBD2. The ends lost 1 base at V and 12 bases at J; junction bases unmatched: 11. This CDR3 has 15 amino acids. Germline loops: CDR1 SGHDN, CDR2 FVKESK. The CDR3 coding sequence is TGTGCCAGCAGCCAAGGACCGGGAGGGGTGTACAGTCAGTACTTC. Translated: CASSQGPGGVYSQYF.

The rearrangement uses TRBV6-5 and TRBJ2-7, with 7 bases matching TRBD1. Germline loops: CDR1 MNHEY, CDR2 SVGAGI. V lost 8 bases and J lost 2; bases outside the gene matches: 9. CDR3 length: 14 amino acids. CDR3 DNA: TGTGCCAGCCGGGACAGTTTACGTCCCTACGAGCAGTACTTC. Its protein product is CASRDSLRPYEQYF.

The gene calls are TRBV2 and TRBJ2-3, with D possibly TRBD2 on 6 matching bases. CDR1 is SNHLY and CDR2 is FYNNEI in the germline V gene. Trimming removed 5 bases at V and 4 bases at J, with 13 bases between. The CDR3 extends over 14 amino acids. The CDR3 loop is CASSNTGSSDTQYF. The CDR3 nucleotides read TGTGCCAGCAGTAATACCGGGAGTTCAGATACGCAGTATTTT.

Comments on this clone: The same CDR3 can be traced to other DNA sequences in this sample. The chain recombines TRBV29-1 with TRBJ2-5, with 8 nucleotides matching TRBD1. CDR1 is SQVTM and CDR2 is ANQGSEA in the germline V gene. Trimming at V came to 7 bases and at J to 3 bases, leaving 4 bases not matched to a gene. CDR3 length equals 12 residues. As DNA, the CDR3 is TGCAGCGGACTGACAGGGGAAGAGACCCAGTACTTC. Translation gives CSGLTGEETQYF.

This chain uses TRBV6-1 with TRBJ2-7; tentatively, D is TRBD2 (6 bases). CDR3 length: 14 residues. V lost 7 bases to trimming and J lost 7 bases, with 20 bases between them. In germline, CDR1 is MNHNS, CDR2 SASEGT. The CDR3, as DNA: TGTGCCAGCACCTGGGACTCCTCATCGGGTGAGCAGTACTTC. Amino acids: CASTWDSSSGEQYF.

This clone showed up just once. This chain links TRBV19 with TRBJ2-7, with TRBD2 as a possible D gene (6 bases). V lost 8 bases, J lost 4 bases, and 15 bases lay in between. The CDR3 extends over 13 amino acids. CDR1 LNHDA and CDR2 SQIVND come from the germline V gene (reference sequence). This CDR3 reads CASCRDWGYEQYF. The CDR3 DNA follows: TGTGCCAGTTGCCGGGACTGGGGGTACGAGCAGTACTTC.

CDR3 nucleotides: TGTGCCAGCGGGGACACCTATAGGACCGGGGAGCTGTTTTTT. This sequence encodes CASGDTYRTGELFF. The chain employs TRBV2 and TRBJ2-2, with D possibly TRBD1 on 6 matching bases. The germline V gene has CDR1 SNHLY and CDR2 FYNNEI. There are 14 residues in the CDR3. V was shortened by 8 bases and J by 5 bases, with 15 bases between the two germline ends.

This chain connects TRBV18 to TRBJ2-2; D is uncertain. Germline CDR1 is KGHSH and CDR2 is LQKENI. V lost 5 bases, J lost 0 bases, and 4 bases lay in between. This CDR3 region has 13 residues. The CDR3 loop is CASSGPNTGELFF. CDR3 bases: TGTGCCAGCTCAGGCCCGAACACCGGGGAGCTGTTTTTT. Full variable domain (outside the CDR3, taken from reference TRBV18 and TRBJ2-2): NAGVMQNPRHLVRRRGQEARLRCSPMKGHSHVYWYRQLPEEGLKFMVYLQKENIIDESGMPKERFSAEFPKEGPSILRIQQVVRGDSAAYFCASSGPNTGELFFGEGSRLTVL.

The chain uses TRBV4-1 and TRBJ2-4; 9 bases align to TRBD1. This CDR3 is built from 16 residues. Unmatched junction bases numbered 5, after V lost 0 bases and J lost 5 bases. The germline V gene has CDR1 MGHRA and CDR2 YSYEKL. The CDR3 reads CASSQEGQGTQNIQYF. In DNA form, the CDR3 reads TGCGCCAGCAGCCAAGAGGGACAGGGCACGCAAAACATTCAGTACTTC.

The chain uses TRBV15 and TRBJ2-3, with D possibly TRBD2 on 5 matching bases. Trimming removed 1 base at V and 2 bases at J, with 13 bases between. Germline CDR1 is LNHNV and CDR2 is YYDKDF (reference sequence). CDR3 size: 16 residues. In DNA form, the CDR3 reads TGTGCCACCAGCAGAGCCAGCGGAGTAGACACAGATACGCAGTATTTT. It translates to CATSRASGVDTDTQYF.

The chain recombines TRBV7-9 with TRBJ1-5, with D maybe TRBD1 (6 bases). CDR1 and CDR2 from the germline V gene are SEHNR and FQNEAQ (reference sequence). Deletions cut 9 bases from V and 2 bases from J, with 17 bases between. The CDR3 runs 15 residues. CDR3 in DNA: TGTGCCAGAGAACGGAGGGGGGGGCGCAATCAGCCCCAGCATTTT. Protein product: CARERRGGRNQPQHF.

The CDR3 sequence: CASSLGEDTQYF. The CDR3, as DNA: TGTGCCAGCAGCCTTGGGGAGGATACGCAGTATTTT. The chain links TRBV2 to TRBJ2-3; TRBD2 might be the D (5 bases). CDR3 length equals 12 residues. The V end was cut by 6 bases, the J end by 6 bases, with 10 bases between. Germline V lookup: CDR1 SNHLY, CDR2 FYNNEI.

V is TRBV6-1 and J is TRBJ2-7; the match to TRBD1 covers 8 bases. The ends lost 3 bases at V and 6 bases at J; junction bases unmatched: 10. Germline values: CDR1 MNHNS, CDR2 SASEGT. The CDR3 runs 15 residues. In nucleotides, the CDR3 is TGTGCCAGCAGTGAGTCAGGGGGCGCTGAGGGCGAGCAGTACTTC. Protein: CASSESGGAEGEQYF.

The chain has TRBV6-1 and TRBJ1-2, with D possibly TRBD1 on 5 matching bases. The CDR3 sequence is 13 residues long. Trimming left V 10 bases short and J 4 bases short, with 16 bases between. In germline, CDR1 is MNHNS, CDR2 SASEGT. Written as DNA, the CDR3 is TGTGCCACCTCGGGGGGAGACGTCTATGGCTACACCTTC. It yields the protein CATSGGDVYGYTF.

This clone has a count of ten or more. CDR3 DNA: TGTGCCAGCAGCCAACTAGTCATACAATCCTCCTACGAGCAGTACTTC. Amino acids: CASSQLVIQSSYEQYF. The chain is built from TRBV7-2 and TRBJ2-7, with D perhaps matching TRBD2 (5 bases). Germline V gene data show CDR1 as SGHTA and CDR2 as FQGNSA. Trimming left V 5 bases short and J 0 bases short, with 17 bases between. The CDR3 length is 16 residues.

This rearrangement joins TRBV5-4 to TRBJ1-2; TRBD1 agrees at 9 bases. CDR1 and CDR2 (germline): SGHNT, YYREEE (reference sequence). The CDR3 is 13 amino acids. The J segment lost 8 bases and the V segment lost 0 bases, leaving 2 bases of the junction unmatched. DNA of the CDR3: TGTGCCAGCAGCTTGGCGACAGGGGGAGGCTACACCTTC. Protein product: CASSLATGGGYTF. The full variable domain, completed using reference TRBV5-4 and TRBJ1-2, is ETGVTQSPTHLIKTRGQQVTLRCSSQSGHNTVSWYQQALGQGPQFIFQYYREEENGRGNFPPRFSGLQFPNYSSELNVNALELDDSALYLCASSLATGGGYTFGSGTRLTVV.